Presented here are 3 T cell receptor beta chains from one specimen sequenced in a study of blood T cell repertoires in COVID-19. Profiled with immunoSEQ multiplex PCR; TCRdb holds only in-frame clones, not every one. The sample carries 200,000 to 300,000 clones, 70% to 90% recorded once. Sequencing used peripheral blood. The receptors derive from a man aged 45-65 years with acute or convalescent COVID-19.

The chain carries TRBV4-1 and TRBJ2-1; D is possibly TRBD1 (7 bases). The V and J ends lost 1 base and 4 bases respectively, with 14 bases between them. CDR1 and CDR2 (germline): MGHRA, YSYEKL. The CDR3 consists of 16 residues. CDR3 DNA: TGCGCCAGCAGCCAAGGCAGGGGGGATCGATACAATGAGCAGTTCTTC. As protein: CASSQGRGDRYNEQFF.

The J gene is TRBJ1-5, the V gene TRBV15; 7 bases are a match to TRBD1. V gave up 3 bases and J gave up 2 bases; unmatched junction bases: 1. The CDR3 runs 14 residues. Germline lookup yields CDR1 LNHNV and CDR2 YYDKDF (reference sequence). The CDR3 DNA reads as TGTGCCACCAGCAGCGACAGGGGCAATCAGCCCCAGCATTTT. It codes for CATSSDRGNQPQHF.

This chain joins TRBV11-2 and TRBJ1-5, with D perhaps matching TRBD1 (5 bases). The CDR3 covers 15 residues. Between the trimmed V and J ends, which lost 4 bases and 0 bases, there was a span of 10 bases. Looked up from germline, CDR1 is SGHAT and CDR2 is FQNNGV. Here the CDR3 reads CASSWGGDSNQPQHF. CDR3 in DNA: TGTGCCAGCAGCTGGGGCGGAGATAGCAATCAGCCCCAGCATTTT.